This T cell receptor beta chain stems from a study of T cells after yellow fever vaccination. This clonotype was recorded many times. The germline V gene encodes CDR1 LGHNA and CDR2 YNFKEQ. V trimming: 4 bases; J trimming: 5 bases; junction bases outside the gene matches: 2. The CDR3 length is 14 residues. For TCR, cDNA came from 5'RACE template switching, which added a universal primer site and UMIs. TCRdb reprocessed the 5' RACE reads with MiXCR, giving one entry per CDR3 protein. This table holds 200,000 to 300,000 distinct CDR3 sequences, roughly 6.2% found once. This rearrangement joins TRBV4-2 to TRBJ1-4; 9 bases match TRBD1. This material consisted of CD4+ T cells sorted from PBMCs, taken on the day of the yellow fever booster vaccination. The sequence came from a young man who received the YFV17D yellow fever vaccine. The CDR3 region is CASSPGQGNEKLFF. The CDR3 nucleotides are TGTGCCAGCAGCCCGGGACAGGGAAATGAAAAACTGTTTTTT.